The table lists the clone carrying this TCR beta chain with a count of one. What it recognizes is unknown. This entry belongs to a study of cytomegalovirus exposure and HLA in healthy donors. Findings and caveats of the study: Association of a missense DCLRE1C variant with TCR beta V- and J-gene trimming was reported in a later analysis.

This PCR relied on a set of 60 Vbeta primers and 13 Jbeta primers. Under the authors' procedure: Per a later analysis, the number of unique TCR beta chains was about 80 million, of which 9 million to 14 million were shared. The assay was immunoSEQ multiplex PCR, and TCRdb's table has in-frame clones only and misses some. That table is the source of V, J and clone size, and D and trimming were worked out from the DNA. The sample has under 200,000 clones; about 80% are singletons. Trimming shortened V by 6 bases and J by 1 base, and 7 bases separated the two germline ends. CDR1 and CDR2 (germline): ENHRY, SYGVKD. CDR3 size: 13 residues.

Sequenced input: PBMCs. This clonotype was obtained from a young man in good health and CMV-seropositive. The V gene is TRBV10-3, the J gene TRBJ1-5; D remains unclear. The CDR3 DNA follows: TGTGCCATCAGGGCAGTCAGCAATCAGCCCCAGCATTTT. Its translation: CAIRAVSNQPQHF.